The source of this TCR beta chain is a study of blood T cell repertoires in COVID-19. The V end lost 6 bases, the J end lost 2 bases, and 4 bases lay between the germline ends. The CDR3 loop spans 11 amino acids. As originally analysed: Amplification of reference gene primers provided the estimated nucleated cell counts. Data came from immunoSEQ multiplex PCR; TCRdb stores just in-frame clones and leaves some out. The V and J calls and clone size were taken over from that table, and D and trimming were inferred from the DNA. The sample lists over 250,000 clones, roughly 80% occurring once. In its sample, this clone was seen once. A much larger clone lies a single base off, so this may be a read error. Across under 25 US areas, participants ranged in age from roughly 18 to 95 years. Exposed volunteers were people who met a COVID-19 case within 2 weeks before study entry.

The specimen was PBMCs or T cells enriched from blood (not recorded which). The chain employs TRBV12-3 or TRBV12-4 and TRBJ1-1; D remains ambiguous. The TCR comes from a man in his forties who had been exposed to COVID-19. The CDR3 DNA is TGTGCCAGCAGCTCCAACACTGAAGCTTTCTTT. Its protein product is CASSSNTEAFF.